The rows below give T cell receptor beta chains drawn from one sample of a study of identical twins. In TCRdb, the 5' RACE reads were re-called with MiXCR into one record per CDR3 protein. Here the sample spans roughly 710,000 distinct CDR3 sequences, 5.5% to 6.5% being singletons. Sequencing was carried out using naive T cells sorted from blood. These receptors were collected from a man aged 18 to 30 in good health. Each CDR3 is given with its conserved first and last residue. D genes are given only for firm matches. Size values are once, few and many counts, or a class for expanded clones, and some rows have none.

V gene: TRBV5-1
D gene: -
clone size: -
J gene: TRBJ2-5
CDR3 protein: CASSSTFERETQYF
CDR3 DNA: TGCGCCAGCAGCTCCACGTTTGAGCGGGAGACCCAGTACTTC

V gene: TRBV20-1
D gene: -
clone size: -
J gene: TRBJ2-5
CDR3 protein: CSARDPAGVQTQYF
CDR3 DNA: TGCAGTGCTAGAGACCCGGCAGGGGTGCAGACCCAGTACTTC

V gene: TRBV10-3
D gene: -
clone size: few
J gene: TRBJ2-7
CDR3 protein: CAIRGDYEQYF
CDR3 DNA: TGTGCCATCAGGGGGGACTACGAGCAGTACTTC

V gene: TRBV15
D gene: -
clone size: -
J gene: TRBJ2-2
CDR3 protein: CATSSPGIGTGELFF
CDR3 DNA: TGTGCCACCAGCAGCCCTGGGATCGGGACCGGGGAGCTGTTTTTT

V gene: TRBV5-5
D gene: -
clone size: many
J gene: TRBJ1-5
CDR3 protein: CASGAGVGNQPQHF
CDR3 DNA: TGTGCCAGCGGGGCGGGAGTGGGCAATCAGCCCCAGCATTTT

V gene: TRBV24-1
D gene: TRBD2
clone size: many
J gene: TRBJ2-1
CDR3 protein: CATSDLTSGMINEQFF
CDR3 DNA: TGTGCCACCAGTGATTTGACTAGCGGGATGATCAATGAGCAGTTCTTC

V gene: TRBV28
D gene: -
clone size: few
J gene: TRBJ2-7
CDR3 protein: CASSGISAQQIYEQYF
CDR3 DNA: TGTGCCAGCAGTGGTATTTCAGCGCAGCAGATCTACGAGCAGTACTTC

V gene: TRBV5-1
D gene: TRBD2
clone size: -
J gene: TRBJ2-1
CDR3 protein: CASSTSGTSGIVEQFF
CDR3 DNA: TGCGCCAGCAGCACCTCCGGGACTAGCGGGATTGTTGAGCAGTTCTTC

V gene: TRBV5-1
D gene: -
clone size: many
J gene: TRBJ2-1
CDR3 protein: CASSRGGASYNEQFF
CDR3 DNA: TGCGCCAGCAGCCGGGGTGGGGCCTCCTACAATGAGCAGTTCTTC

V gene: TRBV5-1
D gene: -
clone size: few
J gene: TRBJ2-3
CDR3 protein: CASSLDRAVRTDTQYF
CDR3 DNA: TGCGCCAGCAGCTTGGATCGAGCGGTCCGCACAGATACGCAGTATTTT

V gene: TRBV7-9
D gene: -
clone size: few
J gene: TRBJ1-3
CDR3 protein: CASSLEGGRGNTIYF
CDR3 DNA: TGTGCCAGCAGCCTGGAGGGGGGGCGCGGAAACACCATATATTTT

V gene: TRBV5-1
D gene: TRBD1
clone size: few
J gene: TRBJ1-2
CDR3 protein: CASSLADGTGAIYGYTF
CDR3 DNA: TGCGCCAGCAGCTTGGCCGACGGGACAGGGGCTATCTATGGCTACACCTTC

V gene: TRBV5-1
D gene: -
clone size: many
J gene: TRBJ1-2
CDR3 protein: CASSGDGTGGYTF
CDR3 DNA: TGCGCCAGCAGCGGGGACGGCACTGGTGGCTACACCTTC

V gene: TRBV7-6
D gene: -
clone size: -
J gene: TRBJ2-7
CDR3 protein: CASSRYGGGAYEQYF
CDR3 DNA: TGTGCCAGCAGTCGGTACGGAGGGGGCGCGTACGAGCAGTACTTC

V gene: TRBV11-2
D gene: TRBD2
clone size: -
J gene: TRBJ2-3
CDR3 protein: CASSLLALAGVLADTQYF
CDR3 DNA: TGTGCCAGCAGCTTATTAGCACTAGCGGGAGTATTAGCAGATACGCAGTATTTT

V gene: TRBV10-3
D gene: -
clone size: many
J gene: TRBJ1-1
CDR3 protein: CAISESRTITEAFF
CDR3 DNA: TGTGCCATCAGTGAGTCCCGGACGATCACTGAAGCTTTCTTT

V gene: TRBV5-1
D gene: -
clone size: many
J gene: TRBJ2-1
CDR3 protein: CASSTDRLSSYNEQFF
CDR3 DNA: TGCGCCAGCAGCACCGACAGGTTAAGCTCCTACAATGAGCAGTTCTTC

V gene: TRBV7-9
D gene: TRBD1
clone size: few
J gene: TRBJ2-7
CDR3 protein: CASNSYRGASYEQYF
CDR3 DNA: TGTGCCAGCAATTCTTACAGGGGTGCATCCTACGAGCAGTACTTC

V gene: TRBV4-3
D gene: -
clone size: many
J gene: TRBJ2-3
CDR3 protein: CASSQDGTVPDTQYF
CDR3 DNA: TGCGCCAGCAGCCAAGATGGCACAGTGCCAGATACGCAGTATTTT

V gene: TRBV30
D gene: TRBD2
clone size: few
J gene: TRBJ2-7
CDR3 protein: CAWSIIAGSGYEQYF
CDR3 DNA: TGTGCCTGGAGCATCATAGCGGGAAGCGGTTACGAGCAGTACTTC

V gene: TRBV27
D gene: -
clone size: many
J gene: TRBJ1-2
CDR3 protein: CASSLSRLPSGNGYTF
CDR3 DNA: TGTGCCAGCAGTTTATCGAGATTGCCCAGCGGGAATGGCTACACCTTC

V gene: TRBV14
D gene: TRBD1
clone size: -
J gene: TRBJ2-5
CDR3 protein: CASSHSHRTGAETQYF
CDR3 DNA: TGTGCCAGCAGCCATTCCCACCGGACAGGGGCAGAGACCCAGTACTTC

V gene: TRBV5-1
D gene: -
clone size: few
J gene: TRBJ1-2
CDR3 protein: CASSLGGTKDGYTF
CDR3 DNA: TGCGCCAGCAGCCTTGGCGGGACGAAGGATGGCTACACCTTC

V gene: TRBV10-3
D gene: -
clone size: many
J gene: TRBJ1-1
CDR3 protein: CAISRKTDLNTEAFF
CDR3 DNA: TGTGCCATCAGCCGTAAAACAGATTTGAACACTGAAGCTTTCTTT

V gene: TRBV7-2
D gene: TRBD2
clone size: few
J gene: TRBJ2-2
CDR3 protein: CASSLGYASGKTTGELFF
CDR3 DNA: TGTGCCAGCAGCTTAGGCTACGCTAGCGGGAAAACCACCGGGGAGCTGTTTTTT

V gene: TRBV4-2
D gene: -
clone size: many
J gene: TRBJ2-5
CDR3 protein: CASSQDPAGTQYF
CDR3 DNA: TGTGCCAGCAGCCAAGATCCCGCCGGGACCCAGTACTTC

V gene: TRBV5-4
D gene: TRBD2
clone size: -
J gene: TRBJ2-6
CDR3 protein: CASSLRTSGINVLTF
CDR3 DNA: TGTGCCAGCAGCTTACGGACTAGCGGGATCAACGTCCTGACTTTC

V gene: TRBV2
D gene: -
clone size: many
J gene: TRBJ2-1
CDR3 protein: CASSDRSAGKGNEQFF
CDR3 DNA: TGTGCCAGCAGTGATAGGTCGGCAGGGAAGGGCAATGAGCAGTTCTTC

V gene: TRBV12-3/TRBV12-4
D gene: TRBD1
clone size: many
J gene: TRBJ2-7
CDR3 protein: CASSYSGTAPYEQYF
CDR3 DNA: TGTGCCAGCAGTTATTCCGGGACAGCCCCCTACGAGCAGTACTTC

V gene: TRBV12-3/TRBV12-4
D gene: TRBD1
clone size: -
J gene: TRBJ2-5
CDR3 protein: CASRPGQSQETQYF
CDR3 DNA: TGTGCCAGCAGACCGGGACAGTCTCAAGAGACCCAGTACTTC

V gene: TRBV5-1
D gene: -
clone size: few
J gene: TRBJ1-2
CDR3 protein: CASSEGPVSPTSYGYTF
CDR3 DNA: TGCGCCAGCAGCGAGGGGCCCGTCAGTCCAACCAGCTATGGCTACACCTTC

V gene: TRBV5-6
D gene: TRBD1
clone size: few
J gene: TRBJ2-1
CDR3 protein: CASSSKGQGKNEQFF
CDR3 DNA: TGTGCCAGCAGCTCAAAAGGACAGGGAAAAAATGAGCAGTTCTTC

V gene: TRBV30
D gene: -
clone size: few
J gene: TRBJ2-7
CDR3 protein: CAWSAGQGVREQYF
CDR3 DNA: TGTGCCTGGAGTGCGGGGCAGGGAGTGCGGGAGCAGTACTTC

V gene: TRBV5-1
D gene: TRBD1
clone size: many
J gene: TRBJ1-1
CDR3 protein: CASSGRGDRGNRRTEAFF
CDR3 DNA: TGCGCCAGCAGCGGGCGGGGGGACAGGGGGAACCGAAGGACTGAAGCTTTCTTT

V gene: TRBV29-1
D gene: TRBD1
clone size: few
J gene: TRBJ2-1
CDR3 protein: CSVDKTGVGNEQFF
CDR3 DNA: TGCAGCGTTGATAAGACAGGGGTTGGCAATGAGCAGTTCTTC

V gene: TRBV5-1
D gene: TRBD2
clone size: many
J gene: TRBJ2-3
CDR3 protein: CASSLPRTGGPFTTDTQYF
CDR3 DNA: TGCGCCAGCAGCTTGCCTCGAACGGGAGGGCCGTTCACAACAGATACGCAGTATTTT

V gene: TRBV5-5
D gene: -
clone size: many
J gene: TRBJ2-3
CDR3 protein: CASSLRGGQGTDTQYF
CDR3 DNA: TGTGCCAGCAGCTTAAGGGGGGGACAGGGCACAGATACGCAGTATTTT

V gene: TRBV3-1
D gene: TRBD2
clone size: -
J gene: TRBJ2-1
CDR3 protein: CASSLSSGNYNEQFF
CDR3 DNA: TGTGCCAGCAGCCTATCTAGCGGGAACTACAATGAGCAGTTCTTC

V gene: TRBV24-1
D gene: TRBD1
clone size: many
J gene: TRBJ2-3
CDR3 protein: CATSDSGQGWRTDTQYF
CDR3 DNA: TGTGCCACCAGTGATTCGGGACAGGGGTGGAGAACAGATACGCAGTATTTT

V gene: TRBV10-3
D gene: TRBD1
clone size: many
J gene: TRBJ2-7
CDR3 protein: CAIRDDRGGSEQYF
CDR3 DNA: TGTGCCATCAGGGATGACAGGGGGGGCTCCGAGCAGTACTTC

V gene: TRBV4-3
D gene: TRBD1
clone size: many
J gene: TRBJ2-7
CDR3 protein: CASSQPDRGRVYEQYF
CDR3 DNA: TGCGCCAGCAGCCAGCCTGACAGGGGGCGGGTCTACGAGCAGTACTTC

V gene: TRBV11-2
D gene: TRBD1
clone size: few
J gene: TRBJ1-2
CDR3 protein: CASSRDRWDGYTF
CDR3 DNA: TGTGCCAGCAGCCGGGACAGATGGGATGGCTACACCTTC